This T cell receptor beta chain was sequenced during a study of blood T cell repertoires in COVID-19 (dated by TCRdb to the early 2020s). For the study in its entirety: Samples from collaborators originated in the United States, Italy and Spain and spanned both the acute and convalescent phases of COVID-19. The material from the prospective study consisted of cDNA or gDNA derived from T cells, B-cell-depleted T cells, or PBMCs. The dataset comprised deeply sampled blood TCRbeta repertoires from subjects exposed to, actively infected with, or recovered from COVID-19. The repertoires were released in a freely available public database intended as a resource for research on the immune response to SARS-CoV-2. The samples were drawn from the first 160 participants of the ongoing ImmuneRACE study and from 1,254 subjects provided by 6 global collaborators. The sample metadata nearly always contained a de-identified subject ID, COVID-19 status, age in years and sex. HLA class I and class II types, where available, came from metadata supplied by the sample provider rather than from assay-based typing. Broader findings and caveats from the paper: How much clinical and demographic metadata was included differed by source and by participant, and the metadata was provided uncurated.

The immunoSEQ Assay, a bias-controlled multiplex PCR, was used to amplify TCRbeta CDR3 regions from genomic DNA. The source study handled its data this way. The number of nucleated cells in each sample was estimated from the amplification of reference gene primers within the assay. To quantify the absolute abundance of each unique TCRbeta CDR3 rearrangement, sequence reads were collapsed and filtered. For each sample, productive Simpson clonality was calculated as the square root of Simpson's diversity index over productive rearrangements. Held by TCRdb, this immuneACCESS table contains in-frame sequences only and omits some clones. Under half of the omission traces to an unresolved V gene where checked; the cause of the rest is unknown. The V and J calls and clone size were taken over from that table, and D and trimming were inferred from the DNA. This sample holds fewer than 350,000 clones; 85% were observed only once. Together, the top ten hold 2% to 3% of the sample.

CDR3 length: 13 amino acids, cysteine to phenylalanine. Left in the record is the CDR3 DNA by itself, 39 bases read in frame from the first base. The junction carries 5 bases between V and J, which are trimmed by 2 bases and 4 bases respectively. Enrolling through a virtual design, the prospective study's participants ranged in age from roughly 18 to 89 years and lived across roughly 23 United States geographic areas. Cohort assignment in the prospective study relied on participant-reported clinical history from a screening survey and a study questionnaire. ImmuneRACE Cohort 3 recovered participants were defined by two consecutive negative NP/OP PCR tests, healthcare professional clearance, or symptom resolution. Each participant in the prospective study had whole blood, serum and a nasopharyngeal or oropharyngeal swab collected by mobile phlebotomists. Over an approximately 2-month period, participants in the prospective study had the option of providing additional blood draws and questionnaires. Prospective study blood samples were shipped either frozen or at room temperature before DNA extraction.

On this clone itself: What this receptor recognizes is not known. The input lacks base qualities; no much larger clone sits a single base away.

This clonotype was obtained from a woman aged 50 to 65 who had recovered from COVID-19. The V and J segments used are TRBV12-3 or TRBV12-4 and TRBJ2-2; no D gene call is confident. Sequences were obtained from PBMCs or T cells enriched from blood (not recorded which). In nucleotides, the sequence is TGTGCCAGCAGTTTAAAGAGCACCGGGGAGCTGTTTTTT. Translation gives CASSLKSTGELFF.